These T cell receptor beta chains were read from a single sample in a study of regulatory T cells. The assay was immunoSEQ multiplex PCR, and TCRdb's table has in-frame clones only and misses some. The table records tens of thousands of clones, approximately 93% of them present only once. Sequencing was carried out using conventional CD4+ T cells sorted from blood. The receptors were sampled from a child aged 2-15 years with CD3G deficiency. Each CDR3 is given with its conserved first and last residue. Each record gives: CDR3 protein, CDR3 DNA, J gene, clone size, V gene, D gene. D genes are given only for firm matches. Not every row has a clone size; where given, it reads once, few, many or a size class.

CDR3 protein: CASRQTGDTEAFF
CDR3 DNA: TGTGCCAGCAGGCAGACCGGGGACACTGAAGCTTTCTTT
J gene: TRBJ1-1
clone size: -
V gene: TRBV6-6
D gene: -

CDR3 protein: CASSPTVQGAGQYF
CDR3 DNA: TGTGCCAGCAGCCCAACGGTACAGGGGGCCGGGCAGTACTTC
J gene: TRBJ2-7
clone size: -
V gene: TRBV28
D gene: TRBD1

CDR3 protein: CASSFTPGQTEAFF
CDR3 DNA: TGTGCCAGCAGTTTTACCCCGGGACAGACTGAAGCTTTCTTT
J gene: TRBJ1-1
clone size: once
V gene: TRBV6-6
D gene: TRBD1

CDR3 protein: CASSWTGKNYGYTF
CDR3 DNA: TGTGCCAGCAGTTGGACAGGGAAGAACTATGGCTACACCTTC
J gene: TRBJ1-2
clone size: -
V gene: TRBV28
D gene: TRBD1

CDR3 protein: CASSERAGLEQYF
CDR3 DNA: TGTGCCAGCAGTGAACGGGCAGGACTGGAGCAGTACTTC
J gene: TRBJ2-7
clone size: -
V gene: TRBV6-1
D gene: -

CDR3 protein: CASSLAGTDTQYF
CDR3 DNA: TGCGCCAGCAGCTTAGCGGGCACAGATACGCAGTATTTT
J gene: TRBJ2-3
clone size: -
V gene: TRBV5-1
D gene: -

CDR3 protein: CASSPHGGVGYTF
CDR3 DNA: TGTGCCAGCAGCCCCCACGGGGGTGTCGGCTACACCTTC
J gene: TRBJ1-2
clone size: -
V gene: TRBV6-6
D gene: -

CDR3 protein: CASSLYGGIYGYTF
CDR3 DNA: TGTGCCAGCAGTTTGTACGGGGGGATCTATGGCTACACCTTC
J gene: TRBJ1-2
clone size: -
V gene: TRBV28
D gene: -

CDR3 protein: CSARRGDTQYF
CDR3 DNA: TGCAGTGCCCGGAGGGGGGATACGCAGTATTTT
J gene: TRBJ2-3
clone size: -
V gene: TRBV20-1
D gene: -

CDR3 protein: CASSLGGAQGQYF
CDR3 DNA: TGTGCCAGCAGCTTAGGGGGGGCGCAAGGGCAGTACTTC
J gene: TRBJ2-7
clone size: -
V gene: TRBV7-8
D gene: -

CDR3 protein: CASSPSTGIHEQYF
CDR3 DNA: TGTGCCAGCAGTCCCTCCACAGGGATCCACGAGCAGTACTTC
J gene: TRBJ2-7
clone size: -
V gene: TRBV28
D gene: -

CDR3 protein: CASGLVLRGREANYGYTF
CDR3 DNA: TGTGCTAGTGGTTTGGTACTTCGGGGTCGCGAGGCTAACTATGGCTACACCTTC
J gene: TRBJ1-2
clone size: -
V gene: TRBV12-5
D gene: -

CDR3 protein: CASSPQGREQYF
CDR3 DNA: TGCGCCAGCAGCCCGCAGGGCCGGGAGCAGTACTTC
J gene: TRBJ2-7
clone size: -
V gene: TRBV5-1
D gene: -

CDR3 protein: CASSPGWRVHGELFF
CDR3 DNA: TGTGCCAGCAGCCCCGGATGGAGGGTTCACGGGGAGCTGTTTTTT
J gene: TRBJ2-2
clone size: -
V gene: TRBV6-1
D gene: -

CDR3 protein: CASSLEGYHTDTQYF
CDR3 DNA: TGCGCCAGCAGCTTGGAGGGCTATCACACAGATACGCAGTATTTT
J gene: TRBJ2-3
clone size: -
V gene: TRBV5-1
D gene: -

CDR3 protein: CASSIWGPRNTGELFF
CDR3 DNA: TGTGCCAGTAGTATATGGGGACCGAGGAACACCGGGGAGCTGTTTTTT
J gene: TRBJ2-2
clone size: once
V gene: TRBV19
D gene: -

CDR3 protein: CASSAGLAGAETQYF
CDR3 DNA: TGTGCCAGCAGTGCCGGACTAGCGGGAGCGGAGACCCAGTACTTC
J gene: TRBJ2-5
clone size: -
V gene: TRBV28
D gene: TRBD2

CDR3 protein: CASSRQGAVGGYTF
CDR3 DNA: TGTGCCAGCAGTCGACAGGGGGCCGTCGGGGGCTACACCTTC
J gene: TRBJ1-2
clone size: -
V gene: TRBV6-6
D gene: TRBD1

CDR3 protein: CASSSGRALDEQFF
CDR3 DNA: TGTGCCAGTAGTAGCGGGAGGGCCTTGGATGAGCAGTTCTTC
J gene: TRBJ2-1
clone size: once
V gene: TRBV19
D gene: TRBD2

CDR3 protein: CASSHSLGQYF
CDR3 DNA: TGTGCCAGCAGTCACTCTCTGGGGCAGTACTTC
J gene: TRBJ2-7
clone size: few
V gene: TRBV6-1
D gene: -

CDR3 protein: CAWSVLSRDTQYF
CDR3 DNA: TGTGCCTGGAGTGTGCTGTCTAGGGATACGCAGTATTTT
J gene: TRBJ2-3
clone size: -
V gene: TRBV30
D gene: -

CDR3 protein: CASSDSGRARHTQYF
CDR3 DNA: TGTGCCAGCAGTGATAGCGGGAGGGCCCGACATACGCAGTATTTT
J gene: TRBJ2-3
clone size: -
V gene: TRBV28
D gene: TRBD2